Listed here are 15 T cell receptor beta chains from one sample, sequenced in a study of cytomegalovirus exposure and HLA in healthy donors (dated by TCRdb to about 2017). Library creation used the immunoSEQ multiplex PCR assay. A mixture of 60 forward primers for TCR Vbeta segments and 13 reverse primers for TCR Jbeta segments was used in the multiplex PCR. Not all clones reach the TCRdb copy of this immuneACCESS table, which keeps in-frame sequences only. Checked studies attribute under half of the gap to unresolved V genes and leave the rest unexplained. The sample contains about 180,000 clones, roughly 83% of them found a single time. The leading ten clones occupy roughly 0.38% of the sample. Sequences were obtained from PBMCs. The receptor set was obtained from a boy aged 2-9 years in good health and CMV-seronegative.

This clone was found once. V is TRBV7-9 and J is TRBJ2-7; perhaps TRBD1 as D (6 bases). V shed 5 bases and J shed 2 bases, with 13 bases lying between them. Per the germline V gene, CDR1 is SEHNR and CDR2 is FQNEAQ (reference sequence). CDR3 length: 14 amino acids. The CDR3 is CASSRTDPTYEQYF. The CDR3, as DNA: TGTGCCAGCAGCCGGACAGACCCAACCTACGAGCAGTACTTC. The complete variable domain, with remaining parts taken from reference TRBV7-9 and TRBJ2-7, reads DTGVSQNPRHKITKRGQNVTFRCDPISEHNRLYWYRQTLGQGPEFLTYFQNEAQLEKSRLLSDRFSAERPKGSFSTLEIQRTEQGDSAMYLCASSRTDPTYEQYFGPGTRLTVT.

V is TRBV6-6 and J is TRBJ2-3; 8 bases match TRBD2. This CDR3 is 16 amino acids long. CDR1 MNHNY and CDR2 SVGAGI come from the germline V gene (reference sequence). The V gene end was trimmed by 7 bases and the J gene end by 5 bases; junction bases not matched to a gene: 14. CDR3 nucleotides: TGTGCCAGCACCTACATTTCCGGGACTAGAGGAGATACGCAGTATTTT. This encodes CASTYISGTRGDTQYF.

The rearrangement joins TRBV4-2 to TRBJ2-7; 9 nucleotides match TRBD1. Germline CDR1 reads LGHNA; CDR2 reads YNFKEQ. J gave up 2 bases and V 1 base, and 9 bases lay outside the gene matches. This CDR3 is 17 amino acids long. The CDR3 sequence is CASSQVWGQGLTYEQYF. The CDR3 DNA sequence: TGTGCCAGCAGCCAAGTTTGGGGACAGGGACTTACCTACGAGCAGTACTTC.

CDR3 sequence (DNA): TGTGCCAGTAGTATAGGGGCCCATGAGCAGTTCTTC. Its protein product is CASSIGAHEQFF. The chain recombines TRBV19 with TRBJ2-1, with D uncertain. The V and J ends lost 1 base and 8 bases respectively, with 6 bases between them. CDR3 length equals 12 residues. Germline lookup yields CDR1 LNHDA and CDR2 SQIVND (reference sequence).

This clone was seen a few times. This sequence joins TRBV5-1 and TRBJ1-4, with D perhaps TRBD1 (5 bases). Germline CDR1 SGHRS, CDR2 YFSETQ. The CDR3 is made up of 13 amino acids. The V end was cut by 5 bases, the J end by 7 bases, with 12 bases between. This CDR3 reads CASRTQGGEKLFF. Written as DNA, the CDR3 is TGCGCCAGCAGGACCCAGGGTGGTGAAAAACTGTTTTTT.

The rearrangement links TRBV7-8 to TRBJ1-5; no clear D gene. This CDR3 is 17 amino acids long. Germline-derived CDR1 and CDR2 are SGHVS and FQNEAQ. V lost 0 bases to trimming and J lost 3 bases, with 15 bases between them. CDR3 amino acids: CASSLAIGSSFNQPQHF. Written as DNA, the CDR3 is TGTGCCAGCAGCTTAGCGATCGGGAGTTCGTTCAATCAGCCCCAGCATTTT.

V is TRBV7-9 and J is TRBJ2-3, with TRBD2 as a possible D gene (7 bases). Germline CDR1 SEHNR, CDR2 FQNEAQ (reference sequence). The CDR3 is made up of 14 amino acids. V was trimmed by 3 bases and J by 6 bases, leaving 13 bases between them. The CDR3 sequence: CASSFRGGRDTQYF. CDR3 sequence (DNA): TGTGCCAGCAGCTTTAGGGGGGGCAGGGATACGCAGTATTTT.

The rearrangement uses TRBV5-1 and TRBJ1-1; D remains ambiguous. Between the trimmed V and J ends, which lost 3 bases and 4 bases, there was a span of 13 bases. Germline V gives CDR1 SGHRS, CDR2 YFSETQ. The CDR3 loop spans 14 amino acids. CDR3 nucleotides: TGCGCCAGCAGCTATACCCCGGGAGGCACTGAAGCTTTCTTT. Translating it yields CASSYTPGGTEAFF.

This chain joins TRBV18 and TRBJ1-1, with TRBD1 as a possible D gene (5 bases). CDR3 size: 15 residues. Trimming removed 4 bases at V and 1 base at J, with 13 bases between. Germline CDR1 and CDR2: KGHSH and LQKENI. The CDR3 region has the DNA TGTGCCAGCTCACTCGACAGTTTTCCGAACACTGAAGCTTTCTTT. This codes for CASSLDSFPNTEAFF.

This chain links TRBV28 with TRBJ2-3; D remains unclear. Germline CDR1 reads MDHEN; CDR2 reads SYDVKM. This CDR3 contains 14 residues. Trimming removed 3 bases from V and 0 bases from J, with 7 bases in between. This CDR3 is CASSFPPSTDTQYF. The CDR3 nucleotides read TGTGCCAGCAGTTTCCCCCCTAGCACAGATACGCAGTATTTT.

The V call is TRBV5-4, the J call TRBJ1-2; 8 bases fit TRBD1. The trim removed 4 bases at V and 4 bases at J, leaving 9 bases unmatched. There are 15 residues in the CDR3. Germline V gene sequence: CDR1 SGHNT, CDR2 YYREEE (reference sequence). The CDR3 DNA reads TGTGCCAGCAGCCCTCCGGCAGGGGGCCCCTATGGCTACACCTTC. Protein: CASSPPAGGPYGYTF.

The rearrangement uses TRBV29-1 and TRBJ1-5; D gene uncertain. The CDR3 spans 13 residues. Germline assignment: CDR1 SQVTM and CDR2 ANQGSEA. Trimming removed 5 bases at V and 5 bases at J, with 13 bases between. The CDR3 protein is CSVSGSFDQPQHF. In DNA form, the CDR3 reads TGCAGCGTTTCTGGGAGTTTCGATCAGCCCCAGCATTTT.

V is TRBV19 and J is TRBJ2-7; 8 bases are a match to TRBD2. Germline V CDR1 and CDR2: LNHDA, SQIVND (reference sequence). The CDR3 consists of 16 residues. V was pared by 2 bases and J by 10 bases, with 16 bases of the junction left unmatched. In DNA form, the CDR3 reads TGTGCCAGTAGTATAAGAGTTTACGCGGGAGGAACGGTTCAGTACTTC. Its protein product is CASSIRVYAGGTVQYF.

The CDR3 sequence is CASSHYSTSGANVLTF. The CDR3 bases are TGTGCCAGCAGTCACTACTCAACATCTGGGGCCAACGTCCTGACTTTC. V is TRBV2 and J is TRBJ2-6, with D unclear. The CDR3 has 16 amino acids. Germline V lookup: CDR1 SNHLY, CDR2 FYNNEI. The V end lost 5 bases, the J end lost 1 base, and 12 bases lay between the germline ends. Complete variable domain (other parts from reference TRBV2 and TRBJ2-6): EPEVTQTPSHQVTQMGQEVILRCVPISNHLYFYWYRQILGQKVEFLVSFYNNEISEKSEIFDDQFSVERPDGSNFTLKIRSTKLEDSAMYFCASSHYSTSGANVLTFGAGSRLTVL.

The chain joins TRBV5-1 to TRBJ2-1, with 10 bases fitting TRBD2. The CDR3 contains 15 residues. The trim removed 1 base at V and 9 bases at J, leaving 7 bases unmatched. CDR1 and CDR2 from the germline V gene are SGHRS and YFSETQ. The CDR3 DNA sequence: TGCGCCAGCAGCTTGATAGCTAGCGGGAGACGTGAGCAGTTCTTC. This sequence encodes CASSLIASGRREQFF.